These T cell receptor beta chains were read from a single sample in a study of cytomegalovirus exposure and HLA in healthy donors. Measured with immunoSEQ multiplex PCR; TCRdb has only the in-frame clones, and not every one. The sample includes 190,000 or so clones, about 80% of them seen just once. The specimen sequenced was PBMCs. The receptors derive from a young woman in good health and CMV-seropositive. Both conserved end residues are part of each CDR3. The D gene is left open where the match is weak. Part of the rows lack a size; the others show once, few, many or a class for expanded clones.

CDR3 protein: CASSQDVPSGGLPETQYF
CDR3 DNA: TGCGCCAGCAGCCAAGATGTCCCTAGCGGGGGGCTACCAGAGACCCAGTACTTC
V gene: TRBV4-3
clone size: .
J gene: TRBJ2-5
D gene: TRBD2

CDR3 protein: CASRELGWNTEAFF
CDR3 DNA: TGTGCCAGCAGGGAACTAGGTTGGAACACTGAAGCTTTCTTT
V gene: TRBV5-4
clone size: .
J gene: TRBJ1-1
D gene: .

CDR3 protein: CASSQDRDTQETQYF
CDR3 DNA: TGCGCCAGCAGCCAAGATAGGGACACTCAAGAGACCCAGTACTTC
V gene: TRBV4-3
clone size: .
J gene: TRBJ2-5
D gene: .

CDR3 protein: CASSKRNRSSGNTIYF
CDR3 DNA: TGTGCCAGCAGCAAAAGGAACAGGAGCTCTGGAAACACCATATATTTT
V gene: TRBV21-1
clone size: once
J gene: TRBJ1-3
D gene: .

CDR3 protein: CASRQGNTEAFF
CDR3 DNA: TGTGCCAGCAGGCAGGGAAACACTGAAGCTTTCTTT
V gene: TRBV25-1
clone size: .
J gene: TRBJ1-1
D gene: .

CDR3 protein: CASSGRDPLETQYF
CDR3 DNA: TGTGCCAGCAGTGGGCGGGACCCATTGGAGACCCAGTACTTC
V gene: TRBV6-1
clone size: few
J gene: TRBJ2-5
D gene: .

CDR3 protein: CATAPGRGQETQYF
CDR3 DNA: TGCGCCACCGCACCAGGACGGGGCCAAGAGACCCAGTACTTC
V gene: TRBV5-1
clone size: .
J gene: TRBJ2-5
D gene: .

CDR3 protein: CASSQDGENIQYF
CDR3 DNA: TGTGCCAGCAGCCAAGACGGAGAAAACATTCAGTACTTC
V gene: TRBV5-6
clone size: few
J gene: TRBJ2-4
D gene: .

CDR3 protein: CASRREETQYF
CDR3 DNA: TGTGCCAGCAGGAGGGAAGAGACCCAGTACTTC
V gene: TRBV6-4
clone size: .
J gene: TRBJ2-5
D gene: .

CDR3 protein: CASSFGGGARAFF
CDR3 DNA: TGTGCCAGCAGCTTCGGGGGTGGGGCCCGGGCTTTCTTT
V gene: TRBV11-2
clone size: once
J gene: TRBJ1-1
D gene: .

CDR3 protein: CASSNQGQSSYNSPLHF
CDR3 DNA: TGTGCCAGCAGCAACCAAGGACAGAGCTCCTATAATTCACCCCTCCACTTT
V gene: TRBV9
clone size: once
J gene: TRBJ1-6
D gene: .

CDR3 protein: CASSGTGTEAFF
CDR3 DNA: TGTGCCAGCAGCGGTACAGGGACTGAAGCTTTCTTT
V gene: TRBV6-6
clone size: .
J gene: TRBJ1-1
D gene: .

CDR3 protein: CASSTRTQGVDYGYTF
CDR3 DNA: TGTGCCAGCAGCACCCGCACACAGGGGGTTGACTATGGCTACACCTTC
V gene: TRBV9
clone size: few
J gene: TRBJ1-2
D gene: TRBD1

CDR3 protein: CASSPPTSGGADTQYF
CDR3 DNA: TGCGCCAGCAGCCCCCCGACTAGCGGGGGGGCAGATACGCAGTATTTT
V gene: TRBV5-1
clone size: .
J gene: TRBJ2-3
D gene: TRBD2

CDR3 protein: CASSLDGSSYEQYF
CDR3 DNA: TGCGCCAGCAGCTTGGACGGGAGCTCCTACGAGCAGTACTTC
V gene: TRBV5-1
clone size: .
J gene: TRBJ2-7
D gene: .

CDR3 protein: CASSLEGVLDEQFF
CDR3 DNA: TGTGCCAGCAGCTTAGAAGGGGTGTTAGATGAGCAGTTCTTC
V gene: TRBV7-2
clone size: .
J gene: TRBJ2-1
D gene: .

CDR3 protein: CASSPGLLAGGDFQETQYF
CDR3 DNA: TGTGCCAGCAGCCCAGGTTTGCTAGCGGGGGGGGACTTCCAAGAGACCCAGTACTTC
V gene: TRBV7-2
clone size: few
J gene: TRBJ2-5
D gene: TRBD2

CDR3 protein: CASSLGGRGSGDTQYF
CDR3 DNA: TGTGCCAGCAGCTTAGGAGGGCGGGGGTCTGGAGATACGCAGTATTTT
V gene: TRBV11-2
clone size: few
J gene: TRBJ2-3
D gene: TRBD2

CDR3 protein: CASSIYSSGDQPQHF
CDR3 DNA: TGTGCCAGTAGTATTTACTCTTCGGGAGATCAGCCCCAGCATTTT
V gene: TRBV19
clone size: .
J gene: TRBJ1-5
D gene: .

CDR3 protein: CASRFPGQGSYNEQFF
CDR3 DNA: TGTGCCAGCAGGTTCCCGGGACAGGGATCCTACAATGAGCAGTTCTTC
V gene: TRBV11-2
clone size: .
J gene: TRBJ2-1
D gene: TRBD1

CDR3 protein: CASSVGLAGGENEQFF
CDR3 DNA: TGTGCCAGCAGCGTAGGGTTAGCGGGGGGTGAGAATGAGCAGTTCTTC
V gene: TRBV9
clone size: .
J gene: TRBJ2-1
D gene: TRBD2

CDR3 protein: CASSVGVFSGTEAFF
CDR3 DNA: TGTGCCAGCAGCGTAGGAGTTTTCTCGGGCACTGAAGCTTTCTTT
V gene: TRBV9
clone size: .
J gene: TRBJ1-1
D gene: .

CDR3 protein: CASSSYNSLWGELFF
CDR3 DNA: TGTGCCAGCAGCTCTTACAATTCCCTGTGGGGGGAGCTGTTTTTT
V gene: TRBV5-6
clone size: .
J gene: TRBJ2-2
D gene: .

CDR3 protein: CASSPGGQGDFTEAFF
CDR3 DNA: TGCGCCAGCAGCCCGGGGGGACAGGGCGATTTCACTGAAGCTTTCTTT
V gene: TRBV5-1
clone size: .
J gene: TRBJ1-1
D gene: TRBD1

CDR3 protein: CATLGGTGELFF
CDR3 DNA: TGTGCCACCCTCGGCGGCACCGGGGAGCTGTTTTTT
V gene: TRBV4-2
clone size: .
J gene: TRBJ2-2
D gene: .

CDR3 protein: CASSHPTSGVPGANVLTF
CDR3 DNA: TGCGCCAGCAGCCACCCGACTAGCGGGGTCCCTGGGGCCAACGTCCTGACTTTC
V gene: TRBV4-1
clone size: .
J gene: TRBJ2-6
D gene: TRBD2

CDR3 protein: CASSRQGAYEQYF
CDR3 DNA: TGCGCCAGCAGCCGACAGGGAGCCTACGAGCAGTACTTC
V gene: TRBV5-1
clone size: .
J gene: TRBJ2-7
D gene: TRBD1

CDR3 protein: CASPRRGDEQFF
CDR3 DNA: TGTGCCAGCCCCCGGCGGGGGGATGAGCAGTTCTTC
V gene: TRBV2
clone size: few
J gene: TRBJ2-1
D gene: TRBD2

CDR3 protein: CAAGGTAAIGYGYTF
CDR3 DNA: TGTGCCGCTGGAGGGACAGCAGCTATAGGCTATGGCTACACCTTC
V gene: TRBV6-5
clone size: .
J gene: TRBJ1-2
D gene: TRBD1

CDR3 protein: CASSFDGQGRTGELFF
CDR3 DNA: TGTGCCAGCAGCTTTGACGGACAGGGACGCACCGGGGAGCTGTTTTTT
V gene: TRBV7-9
clone size: .
J gene: TRBJ2-2
D gene: TRBD1

CDR3 protein: CATSKATSYEQYF
CDR3 DNA: TGTGCCACCAGCAAAGCGACCTCCTACGAGCAGTACTTC
V gene: TRBV15
clone size: .
J gene: TRBJ2-7
D gene: .

CDR3 protein: CASSSKGDEQYF
CDR3 DNA: TGTGCCAGCAGCTCGAAGGGGGACGAGCAGTACTTC
V gene: TRBV7-9
clone size: .
J gene: TRBJ2-7
D gene: .

CDR3 protein: CSVERGGEQYF
CDR3 DNA: TGCAGCGTTGAACGCGGGGGTGAGCAGTATTTT
V gene: TRBV29-1
clone size: .
J gene: TRBJ2-3
D gene: TRBD2

CDR3 protein: CASSSLSGGRWGTEAFF
CDR3 DNA: TGTGCCAGCAGCTCCCTCAGCGGGGGTAGATGGGGCACTGAAGCTTTCTTT
V gene: TRBV7-2
clone size: .
J gene: TRBJ1-1
D gene: .

CDR3 protein: CASSLDRGDLYGYTF
CDR3 DNA: TGTGCCAGCAGTCTGGACAGGGGGGACCTCTATGGCTACACCTTC
V gene: TRBV6-1
clone size: .
J gene: TRBJ1-2
D gene: TRBD1

CDR3 protein: CASSVGQTYEQYF
CDR3 DNA: TGTGCCAGCAGCGTAGGACAGACCTACGAGCAGTACTTC
V gene: TRBV9
clone size: .
J gene: TRBJ2-7
D gene: .

CDR3 protein: CASGAGQALYGYTF
CDR3 DNA: TGTGCTAGTGGGGCGGGACAGGCTTTATATGGCTACACCTTC
V gene: TRBV12-5
clone size: .
J gene: TRBJ1-2
D gene: TRBD1

CDR3 protein: CASSANSYEQYF
CDR3 DNA: TGTGCCAGCAGTGCCAACTCCTACGAGCAGTACTTC
V gene: TRBV2
clone size: .
J gene: TRBJ2-7
D gene: .

CDR3 protein: CAIRFDPNGYTF
CDR3 DNA: TGTGCCATTAGGTTTGATCCTAATGGCTACACCTTC
V gene: TRBV19
clone size: .
J gene: TRBJ1-2
D gene: .

CDR3 protein: CASSSRDTNQPQHF
CDR3 DNA: TGTGCCAGCAGTTCTCGGGACACTAATCAGCCCCAGCATTTT
V gene: TRBV6-6
clone size: .
J gene: TRBJ1-5
D gene: .

CDR3 protein: CASSPRGGEQFF
CDR3 DNA: TGTGCCAGCTCACCACGAGGGGGTGAGCAGTTCTTC
V gene: TRBV18
clone size: once
J gene: TRBJ2-1
D gene: .

CDR3 protein: CASSLIARIGTRYSPLHF
CDR3 DNA: TGTGCCAGCAGCTTGATCGCCCGAATCGGGACAAGATATTCACCCCTCCACTTT
V gene: TRBV5-5
clone size: .
J gene: TRBJ1-6
D gene: .

CDR3 protein: CASSLDQAQETQYF
CDR3 DNA: TGTGCCAGCAGCTTAGATCAGGCCCAAGAGACCCAGTACTTC
V gene: TRBV7-2
clone size: few
J gene: TRBJ2-5
D gene: .

CDR3 protein: CASSSTSVEQFF
CDR3 DNA: TGTGCCAGCAGTTCAACTAGCGTAGAGCAGTTCTTC
V gene: TRBV6-6
clone size: .
J gene: TRBJ2-1
D gene: TRBD2

CDR3 protein: CASSSSGAPTDTQYF
CDR3 DNA: TGTGCCAGCAGTTCTAGCGGGGCGCCCACAGATACGCAGTATTTT
V gene: TRBV6-4
clone size: .
J gene: TRBJ2-3
D gene: TRBD2